This TCR beta chain was sequenced for a study of blood T cells in healthy people across ages. About the research overall: With template switching, about one barcoded beta molecule was captured per two T cells. Study-level findings and limits: Greater diversity and more naive CD4+ cells were seen in long-lived donors than in aged donors. Considered underestimates were the diversity estimates obtained from one million T cells.

The CDR3 totals 15 residues. V was cut by 0 bases and J by 5 bases, with 13 bases left in between. Germline CDR1 and CDR2: LGHNA and YNFKEQ. With respect to this clonotype: No antigen is known for it.

A J-beta primer mix and a sample-barcoded 5' primer were used in a second PCR of roughly 6 to 11 cycles. TCRdb processed the 5' RACE reads anew with MiXCR; each CDR3 protein has one entry. Of approximately 1.5 million distinct CDR3 sequences listed, 34% are singletons. The source material was blood. This receptor was obtained from a woman aged 25 to 39 in good health. This chain joins TRBV4-2 and TRBJ2-5, with D hard to call. The CDR3: CASSQDLSGIETQYF. CDR3 nucleotides: TGTGCCAGCAGCCAAGATTTAAGTGGGATTGAGACCCAGTACTTC.